These 24 T cell receptor beta chains originate from one sample sequenced in a study of CD8 T cells in ankylosing spondylitis. Study-wide points: Ankylosing spondylitis blood seemed to carry a telltale TCR beta motif made of seven or eight highly homologous variants.

TCRdb re-analysed the 5' RACE reads in MiXCR, keeping a single row per CDR3 protein. The sample yields 700,000 to 850,000 distinct CDR3 sequences, approximately 10% seen once. These receptors are not linked to any known antigen. Sequencing was performed on blood, either unsorted or a sorted T cell fraction (not recorded which). The receptors here all came from a male donor with ankylosing spondylitis.

This sequence joins TRBV11-1 and TRBJ2-7, with D perhaps being TRBD1 or TRBD2 (5 bases each). The germline gives CDR1 SGHAT, CDR2 FQDESV (reference sequence). The CDR3 sequence is 14 residues long. Trimming cost V 5 bases and J 5 bases, with 16 bases left between them. In DNA, the CDR3 is TGTGCCAGCAGCCCGGGTTGGGGGTCGGACGAGCAGTACTTC. Residues: CASSPGWGSDEQYF.

This rearrangement joins TRBV6-1 to TRBJ1-2; D perhaps matches TRBD1 (5 bases). CDR1 MNHNS and CDR2 SASEGT come from the germline V gene. The CDR3 loop spans 16 amino acids. Trimming cost V 6 bases and J 4 bases, with 21 bases left between them. The CDR3 reads CASSAIVPGRGYGYTF. CDR3 bases: TGTGCCAGCAGCGCTATAGTTCCGGGACGGGGCTATGGCTACACCTTC.

This chain connects TRBV7-2 to TRBJ2-5, with 10 bases that match TRBD2. Trimming cost V 1 base and J 4 bases; bases outside gene matches: 6. The CDR3 runs to 16 residues. Germline values: CDR1 SGHTA, CDR2 FQGNSA. CDR3 amino acids: CASSLDSGGGGETQYF. The CDR3 bases are TGTGCCAGCAGCTTAGACAGCGGGGGGGGCGGAGAGACCCAGTACTTC.

The table lists this clonotype with a few counts. The J gene is TRBJ2-3, the V gene TRBV5-6; TRBD1 might be the D (6 bases). Germline assignment: CDR1 SGHDT and CDR2 YYEEEE. This CDR3 has 16 residues. V was pared by 0 bases and J by 3 bases, with 14 bases between. The CDR3 region has the DNA TGTGCCAGCAGCTTGGCCAGTGGGGGCTGGACAGATACGCAGTATTTT. Amino acids: CASSLASGGWTDTQYF.

This clonotype was detected ten times or more. The J gene is TRBJ1-2, the V gene TRBV29-1, with 7 bases identical to TRBD1. From germline, CDR1 is SQVTM and CDR2 ANQGSEA. V lost 6 bases, J lost 0 bases, and 7 bases stayed unmatched. The CDR3 is made up of 14 amino acids. The CDR3 sequence is CSVGQAPANYGYTF. CDR3 sequence (DNA): TGCAGCGTCGGACAGGCTCCAGCTAACTATGGCTACACCTTC.

The chain recombines TRBV12-3 or TRBV12-4 with TRBJ2-1; 9 nucleotides line up with TRBD1. The CDR3 has 15 amino acids. J gave up 4 bases and V 3 bases, and 4 bases lay outside the gene matches. CDR3 DNA: TGTGCCAGCAGTTTCGGGACAGGGTTTTACAATGAGCAGTTCTTC. Its translation is CASSFGTGFYNEQFF.

This clonotype was detected a few times. The chain joins TRBV10-1 to TRBJ2-7, with D uncertain. The CDR3 contains 12 residues. Trimming left V 6 bases short and J 7 bases short, with 13 bases between. The germline V gene encodes CDR1 WNHNN and CDR2 SYGVQD (reference sequence). Written as DNA, the CDR3 is TGCGCCAGCAGCTCCATCGGCGGAGAGCAGTACTTC. Its protein is CASSSIGGEQYF.

This rearrangement joins TRBV7-2 to TRBJ2-3; D ambiguous. This CDR3 has 14 residues. The germline V gene has CDR1 SGHTA and CDR2 FQGNSA. Trimming removed 5 bases from V and 1 base from J, with 10 bases in between. The CDR3 DNA sequence: TGTGCCAGCAGCCCGGTAAGGGGCACAGATACGCAGTATTTT. Translating gives CASSPVRGTDTQYF.

J is TRBJ2-7 and V is TRBV7-3; D is unclear. This CDR3 is built from 13 residues. The V gene's germline CDR1 is SGHTA and CDR2 FQGTGA. Trimming took 5 bases from V and 7 from J, leaving 15 bases between them. The CDR3 DNA follows: TGTGCCAGCAGCCCAGACCCAGCAAGGGAGCAGTACTTC. Its protein product is CASSPDPAREQYF.

The table lists this clonotype with a few counts. The germline gene is not matched at one end of the junction; a read error may be the cause. The V gene is TRBV7-6, the J gene TRBJ2-1, with D maybe TRBD2 (6 bases). The CDR3 extends over 12 amino acids. Germline CDR1 and CDR2: SGHVS and FNYEAQ. CDR3 residues: CASSSRGTVWLF. CDR3 coding DNA: TGTGCCAGCAGCTCCAGAGGGACTGTTTGGCTCTTC.

The chain uses TRBV9 and TRBJ1-2; D is perhaps TRBD1 (5 bases). Deletions cut 3 bases from V and 4 bases from J, with 16 bases between. This CDR3 has 15 amino acids. Looked up from germline, CDR1 is SGDLS and CDR2 is YYNGEE. The CDR3 sequence is CASSAELDSLYGYTF. The CDR3 nucleotides read TGTGCCAGCAGCGCCGAATTAGACAGCCTCTATGGCTACACCTTC.

Ten or more counts support this clonotype. The CDR3 reads CSVTPSGLSYEQYF. The CDR3 region has the DNA TGCAGCGTGACCCCTTCGGGACTTTCCTACGAGCAGTACTTC. The gene calls are TRBV29-1 and TRBJ2-7; possibly TRBD2 for D (6 bases). The V end lost 6 bases, the J end lost 1 base, and 16 bases lay between the germline ends. The CDR3 extends over 14 amino acids. Germline V gene lookup returns CDR1 SQVTM and CDR2 ANQGSEA.

The CDR3 DNA sequence: TGCAGTGCGGGACTAGCGGGCGTTCCCAGCACAGATACGCAGTATTTT. It translates to CSAGLAGVPSTDTQYF. The J gene is TRBJ2-3, the V gene TRBV20-1, with 12 bases fitting TRBD2. V gave up 6 bases and J gave up 0 bases; unmatched junction bases: 7. Germline lookup yields CDR1 DFQATT and CDR2 SNEGSKA (reference sequence). The CDR3 covers 16 residues.

The V and J genes are TRBV3-1 and TRBJ2-1; 7 nucleotides match TRBD2. CDR3 length: 16 residues. Germline V CDR1 and CDR2: LGHDT, YNNKEL (reference sequence). After removal of 0 bases from V and 8 bases from J, the junction contained 10 bases not matched to a gene. CDR3 in DNA: TGTGCCAGCAGCCAAGATTGGACTAGGTCTGGGTATGAGCAGTTCTTC. Translated: CASSQDWTRSGYEQFF.

This clonotype was picked up a small number of times. The J gene is TRBJ1-6, the V gene TRBV4-3; D uncertain. The CDR3 length is 16 residues. Trimming took off 0 bases at V and 9 bases at J, with 15 bases between the two ends. Looked up from germline, CDR1 is LGHNA and CDR2 is YSLEER. The CDR3 DNA is TGCGCCAGCAGCCAAGATTTAACGGCATCGGGTTCACCCCTCCACTTT. Translated, it gives CASSQDLTASGSPLHF.

This clonotype occurred a few times. The chain has TRBV6-1 and TRBJ1-1; D uncertain. Trimming pared 2 bases from V and 3 bases from J, leaving 10 bases between. Germline-derived CDR1 and CDR2 are MNHNS and SASEGT. The CDR3 sequence is 14 residues long. CDR3 in DNA: TGTGCCAGCAGTGAAATCCCCCGGGACACTGAAGCTTTCTTT. It specifies CASSEIPRDTEAFF.

This clonotype was seen ten or more times. V gene TRBV9 combines with J gene TRBJ1-6; D is unresolved. The CDR3 contains 15 residues. Trimming cost V 0 bases and J 1 base, with 5 bases left between them. Looked up from germline, CDR1 is SGDLS and CDR2 is YYNGEE. DNA for the CDR3: TGTGCCAGCAGCGTAGTAAGGTCCTATAATTCACCCCTCCACTTT. It encodes CASSVVRSYNSPLHF.

V gene TRBV5-1 combines with J gene TRBJ1-2; TRBD1 is a possible D gene (5 bases). The CDR3 extends over 14 amino acids. Trimming stripped 4 bases from V and 1 base from J, with 11 bases between. CDR1 is SGHRS and CDR2 is YFSETQ in the germline V gene. The CDR3 here is CASSPDTSNYGYTF. The CDR3 nucleotides are TGCGCCAGCAGCCCGGACACGAGTAACTATGGCTACACCTTC.

V is TRBV6-1 and J is TRBJ1-1; no clear D gene. Germline V gene sequence: CDR1 MNHNS, CDR2 SASEGT. V dropped 9 bases and J dropped 0 bases, with 14 bases sitting between them. CDR3 size: 14 residues. CDR3 loop: CASRHPRMNTEAFF. CDR3 bases: TGTGCCAGTCGCCATCCAAGGATGAACACTGAAGCTTTCTTT.

This clonotype has only a few counts. CDR3 region: CSASSLYEQYF. The CDR3 DNA follows: TGCAGTGCTAGTTCCCTCTACGAGCAGTACTTC. The J gene is TRBJ2-7, the V gene TRBV20-1; D is unclear. From germline, CDR1 is DFQATT and CDR2 SNEGSKA (reference sequence). CDR3 length: 11 amino acids. V lost 3 bases and J lost 3, with 6 bases in between.

This clonotype has only a few counts. The chain carries TRBV6-2 or TRBV6-3 and TRBJ2-5, with D perhaps matching TRBD2 (5 bases). Germline loops: CDR1 MNHEY, CDR2 SVGEGT. V lost 5 bases and J 7 bases, leaving 26 bases between the germline ends. CDR3 length: 17 residues. CDR3 residues: CASSPHREANTFGTQYF. The CDR3 DNA reads TGTGCCAGCAGTCCCCACCGGGAAGCGAATACCTTTGGGACCCAGTACTTC.

The CDR3 loop reads CASSLSWKVGQPQHF. For the CDR3, the DNA is TGTGCCAGCAGCTTATCGTGGAAGGTGGGTCAGCCCCAGCATTTT. This chain joins TRBV7-8 and TRBJ1-5; D ambiguous. The CDR3 is 15 amino acids. Germline V gene lookup returns CDR1 SGHVS and CDR2 FQNEAQ. V lost 2 bases and J lost 6, with 14 bases in between.

This clonotype showed up many times. The chain uses TRBV4-3 and TRBJ2-2; possibly TRBD1 or TRBD2 for D (6 bases each). Germline V gene lookup returns CDR1 LGHNA and CDR2 YSLEER. The V end was cut by 3 bases, the J end by 5 bases, with 10 bases between. The CDR3 consists of 14 residues. CDR3 coding DNA: TGCGCCAGCAGCCAGGAGGGGGGAACCGGGGAGCTGTTTTTT. Translation: CASSQEGGTGELFF.

This clonotype was detected many times. The chain has TRBV20-1 and TRBJ2-5; D remains ambiguous. Trimming took 3 bases from V and 2 from J, leaving 7 bases between them. The V gene's germline CDR1 is DFQATT and CDR2 SNEGSKA (reference sequence). This CDR3 is 12 amino acids long. This CDR3 reads CSARSIQETQYF. The CDR3 DNA reads as TGCAGTGCTAGGTCTATACAAGAGACCCAGTACTTC.